Shown below are 3 T cell receptor beta chains from a single sample sequenced in a study of shared clonotypes between healthy human individuals. Only in-frame clones appear in the TCRdb table, and some are missing; sequencing was by immunoSEQ multiplex PCR. The sample lists fewer than 700,000 clones; around 78% were seen once. Material for sequencing was PBMCs. The receptors derive from a middle-aged woman in good health. Some clones in this sample may be carry-over from other donors' samples.

V usage is TRBV5-1 and J usage is TRBJ2-5; weak D call: TRBD2 (6 bases). V lost 0 bases and J lost 4, with 10 bases in between. Germline-derived CDR1 and CDR2 are SGHRS and YFSETQ. This CDR3 has 14 amino acids. The CDR3 region has the DNA TGCGCCAGCAGCTTGGGTCGGGGAGGAGAGACCCAGTACTTC. Translated, it gives CASSLGRGGETQYF.

This clone was found once. This sequence joins TRBV5-1 and TRBJ2-7, with 9 nucleotides matching TRBD1. This CDR3 is 14 amino acids long. V was pared by 4 bases and J by 6 bases, with 8 bases of the junction left unmatched. The germline CDR1 and CDR2 sequences are SGHRS and YFSETQ. The CDR3 DNA reads as TGCGCCAGCAGCATGGGACAGGGCGTTGGCGAGCAGTACTTC. Amino acids: CASSMGQGVGEQYF.

The chain links TRBV7-8 to TRBJ1-4; D gene unclear. Germline-derived CDR1 and CDR2 are SGHVS and FQNEAQ. Deletions cut 3 bases from V and 7 bases from J, with 12 bases between. The CDR3 length is 14 residues. The CDR3 sequence is CASSFEPDREKLFF. The CDR3 DNA is TGTGCCAGCAGCTTTGAGCCGGATCGTGAAAAACTGTTTTTT.